This is a list of T cell receptor beta chains from one sample in a study of OX40 agonist ivuxolimab in advanced cancers. Method: immunoSEQ multiplex PCR; TCRdb's copy keeps in-frame clones and lacks some. Here the sample spans approximately 74,000 clones, around nine tenths being singletons. Material: CD4+ or CD8+ T cells sorted from blood, obtained in a trial of the OX40 agonist ivuxolimab. The receptors here all came from an adult with an advanced solid tumor such as melanoma, head and neck, liver or kidney cancer. The CDR3 runs from the conserved cysteine through the conserved F or W. D genes are given only for firm matches. Not all rows give a size; the values are once, few, many and, for expanded clones, a class.

d_gene: TRBD2
j_gene: TRBJ2-2
v_gene: TRBV2
abundance: .
CDR3nt: TGTGCCAGCACGTTAGCGGGAGGGATCGGGGAGCTGTTTTTT
CDR3aa: CASTLAGGIGELFF

d_gene: .
j_gene: TRBJ2-4
v_gene: TRBV10-3
abundance: .
CDR3nt: TGTGCCATCAGTGAGCCATCCTTAGGAGGGAACATTCAGTACTTC
CDR3aa: CAISEPSLGGNIQYF

d_gene: .
j_gene: TRBJ2-3
v_gene: TRBV5-1
abundance: .
CDR3nt: TGCGCCAGCAGCCGGGACGGACATAGCACAGATACGCAGTATTTT
CDR3aa: CASSRDGHSTDTQYF

d_gene: .
j_gene: TRBJ2-2
v_gene: TRBV9
abundance: .
CDR3nt: TGTGCCAGCAGCTCTCGACAGACCGGGGAGCTGTTTTTT
CDR3aa: CASSSRQTGELFF

d_gene: TRBD2
j_gene: TRBJ2-1
v_gene: TRBV2
abundance: few
CDR3nt: TGTGCCAGCAGTGTGGGGACTACCGATCAGTTCTTC
CDR3aa: CASSVGTTDQFF

d_gene: .
j_gene: TRBJ1-6
v_gene: TRBV10-1
abundance: .
CDR3nt: TGCGCCAGCAGTGAGCAGGGGAGTTCACCCCTCCACTTT
CDR3aa: CASSEQGSSPLHF

d_gene: TRBD2
j_gene: TRBJ2-7
v_gene: TRBV7-2
abundance: .
CDR3nt: TGTGCCAGCAGCTATAGCGGGGGACCCTACGAGCAGTACTTC
CDR3aa: CASSYSGGPYEQYF

d_gene: .
j_gene: TRBJ2-3
v_gene: TRBV7-7
abundance: few
CDR3nt: TGTGCCAGCAGCCGCCAGGGACCCACAGATACGCAGTATTTT
CDR3aa: CASSRQGPTDTQYF

d_gene: .
j_gene: TRBJ2-2
v_gene: TRBV11-3
abundance: .
CDR3nt: TGTGCCAGCAGCTTCCTAGGAAAGAACACCGGGGAGCTGTTTTTT
CDR3aa: CASSFLGKNTGELFF

d_gene: .
j_gene: TRBJ1-3
v_gene: TRBV2
abundance: .
CDR3nt: TGTGCCAGCAGTGAAGTCAGGGAAGGCTCTGGAAACACCATATATTTT
CDR3aa: CASSEVREGSGNTIYF

d_gene: .
j_gene: TRBJ2-3
v_gene: TRBV28
abundance: .
CDR3nt: TGTGCCAGCAGTTTTCTACCGGGCGAGCGGATCACAGATACGCAGTATTTT
CDR3aa: CASSFLPGERITDTQYF

d_gene: TRBD2
j_gene: TRBJ2-7
v_gene: TRBV6-1
abundance: .
CDR3nt: TGTGCCAGCATGGGCGGACTAGTCTACGAGCAGTACTTC
CDR3aa: CASMGGLVYEQYF

d_gene: .
j_gene: TRBJ1-5
v_gene: TRBV5-4
abundance: few
CDR3nt: TGTGCCAGCAGCTACGACAGAGGTCAGCCCCAGCATTTT
CDR3aa: CASSYDRGQPQHF

d_gene: .
j_gene: TRBJ2-3
v_gene: TRBV9
abundance: .
CDR3nt: TGTGCCAGCAGCCCCCCCCGGGACCCAAGCACAGATACGCAGTATTTT
CDR3aa: CASSPPRDPSTDTQYF

d_gene: .
j_gene: TRBJ1-1
v_gene: TRBV5-1
abundance: .
CDR3nt: TGCGCCAGCAGCGTACTCGGGGGGGTGAACACTGAAGCTTTCTTT
CDR3aa: CASSVLGGVNTEAFF

d_gene: .
j_gene: TRBJ2-1
v_gene: TRBV18
abundance: .
CDR3nt: TGTGCCAGCTCACCAATCTCCCTGGGAGAGCAGTTCTTC
CDR3aa: CASSPISLGEQFF

d_gene: TRBD2
j_gene: TRBJ2-5
v_gene: TRBV5-1
abundance: .
CDR3nt: TGCGCCAGCAGCCCTGGACTAGCGGGAGGGCGGGAGACCCAGTACTTC
CDR3aa: CASSPGLAGGRETQYF

d_gene: .
j_gene: TRBJ2-1
v_gene: TRBV18
abundance: once
CDR3nt: TGTGCCAGCTCAGTAAGCAGGGATAATGAGCAGTTCTTC
CDR3aa: CASSVSRDNEQFF

d_gene: TRBD2
j_gene: TRBJ2-7
v_gene: TRBV9
abundance: .
CDR3nt: TGTGCCAGCAGCGTAGACCTAGCGGGATACGAGCAGTACTTC
CDR3aa: CASSVDLAGYEQYF

d_gene: .
j_gene: TRBJ2-7
v_gene: TRBV10-3
abundance: .
CDR3nt: TGTGCCATCATGGACAACTCCTACGAGCAGTACTTC
CDR3aa: CAIMDNSYEQYF

d_gene: TRBD1
j_gene: TRBJ1-2
v_gene: TRBV6-5
abundance: few
CDR3nt: TGTGCCAGCAGTTGGGGATGGACAGGGAATCACTATGGCTACACCTTC
CDR3aa: CASSWGWTGNHYGYTF

d_gene: TRBD1
j_gene: TRBJ1-2
v_gene: TRBV6-6
abundance: once
CDR3nt: TGTGCCAGCAGGACCGGGACAGGGTCTCTTGATGGCTACACCTTC
CDR3aa: CASRTGTGSLDGYTF

d_gene: TRBD2
j_gene: TRBJ2-2
v_gene: TRBV7-7
abundance: .
CDR3nt: TGTGCCACCCTGGTGGCGGGAGACCACACCGGGGAGCTGTTTTTT
CDR3aa: CATLVAGDHTGELFF

d_gene: .
j_gene: TRBJ2-3
v_gene: TRBV7-9
abundance: .
CDR3nt: TGTGCCAGCAGCTTAGCGCTTACAGGGTTGGCAGATACGCAGTATTTT
CDR3aa: CASSLALTGLADTQYF

d_gene: TRBD1
j_gene: TRBJ1-4
v_gene: TRBV11-2
abundance: .
CDR3nt: TGTGCCAGCAGCCCGGGACAGATAAATGAAAAACTGTTTTTT
CDR3aa: CASSPGQINEKLFF

d_gene: .
j_gene: TRBJ2-7
v_gene: TRBV11-3
abundance: .
CDR3nt: TGTGCCAGCAGCTTAGTAGCTGTCGGGGGAGTACCCTACGAGCAGTACTTC
CDR3aa: CASSLVAVGGVPYEQYF

d_gene: .
j_gene: TRBJ1-1
v_gene: TRBV4-1
abundance: few
CDR3nt: TGCGCCAGCAGCCAAGGAGCCAGGGAGAGCACTGAAGCTTTCTTT
CDR3aa: CASSQGARESTEAFF

d_gene: TRBD1
j_gene: TRBJ2-3
v_gene: TRBV7-2
abundance: .
CDR3nt: TGTGCCAGCAGCTTAAGGGGACAGCAGAACACAGATACGCAGTATTTT
CDR3aa: CASSLRGQQNTDTQYF

d_gene: TRBD1
j_gene: TRBJ2-7
v_gene: TRBV28
abundance: .
CDR3nt: TGTGCCAGCAGTACTGGACAGGGGCAGATGTACGAGCAGTACTTC
CDR3aa: CASSTGQGQMYEQYF

d_gene: .
j_gene: TRBJ2-7
v_gene: TRBV21-1
abundance: .
CDR3nt: TGTGCCAGCAGCATCCTAGCAATTCACCCTCCGCTAGGCGAGCAGTACTTC
CDR3aa: CASSILAIHPPLGEQYF

d_gene: .
j_gene: TRBJ1-5
v_gene: TRBV28
abundance: .
CDR3nt: TGTGCCAGCTCTACTGGGGCGAGCAATCAGCCCCAGCATTTT
CDR3aa: CASSTGASNQPQHF

d_gene: TRBD2
j_gene: TRBJ2-5
v_gene: TRBV14
abundance: .
CDR3nt: TGTGCCAGCAGCCCGGGACTAGCGGGAGGGAGTGAGCAGTACTTC
CDR3aa: CASSPGLAGGSEQYF

d_gene: TRBD2
j_gene: TRBJ2-7
v_gene: TRBV7-8
abundance: .
CDR3nt: TGTGCCAGCAGCTTAGCGGTTAGCGGGAGCGACTACGAGCAGTACTTC
CDR3aa: CASSLAVSGSDYEQYF

d_gene: TRBD2
j_gene: TRBJ2-3
v_gene: TRBV19
abundance: .
CDR3nt: TGTGCCAGTAGTATTGGGGCGGGGACTACCGGCACAGATACGCAGTATTTT
CDR3aa: CASSIGAGTTGTDTQYF

d_gene: .
j_gene: TRBJ1-5
v_gene: TRBV19
abundance: .
CDR3nt: TGTGCCAGTAGTTCGCCCGACAGCGGCAATCAGCCCCAGCATTTT
CDR3aa: CASSSPDSGNQPQHF

d_gene: .
j_gene: TRBJ2-2
v_gene: TRBV6-4
abundance: .
CDR3nt: TGTGCCAGCACTCCTGTGGGGGGGAACACCGGGGAGCTGTTTTTT
CDR3aa: CASTPVGGNTGELFF

d_gene: .
j_gene: TRBJ2-2
v_gene: TRBV27
abundance: .
CDR3nt: TGTGCCAGCAGTTTTTACCGGGGCCACACCGGGGAGCTGTTTTTT
CDR3aa: CASSFYRGHTGELFF

d_gene: TRBD2
j_gene: TRBJ2-7
v_gene: TRBV28
abundance: .
CDR3nt: TGTGCCAGCAGTCCTCTAACTAGCGGGAGACGCGAGCAGTACTTC
CDR3aa: CASSPLTSGRREQYF

d_gene: .
j_gene: TRBJ1-5
v_gene: TRBV7-2
abundance: .
CDR3nt: TGTGCCAGCAGCTTAGATATGGGAGATCAGCCCCAGCATTTT
CDR3aa: CASSLDMGDQPQHF

d_gene: .
j_gene: TRBJ2-1
v_gene: TRBV5-8
abundance: once
CDR3nt: TGTGCCAGCAGCTCAACAGGGTACTTCTACAATGAGCAGTTCTTC
CDR3aa: CASSSTGYFYNEQFF

d_gene: .
j_gene: TRBJ1-2
v_gene: TRBV18
abundance: few
CDR3nt: TGTGCCAGCTCACCAGGGTGGGATGGCTACACCTTC
CDR3aa: CASSPGWDGYTF

d_gene: .
j_gene: TRBJ2-7
v_gene: TRBV21-1
abundance: .
CDR3nt: TGTGCCAGCACCGTTCCCGGGACTAAAGGTTACGAGCAGTACTTC
CDR3aa: CASTVPGTKGYEQYF

d_gene: .
j_gene: TRBJ2-5
v_gene: TRBV7-3
abundance: .
CDR3nt: TGTGCCAGCAGCTTGTACCGGGACTCTCAAGAGACCCAGTACTTC
CDR3aa: CASSLYRDSQETQYF

d_gene: TRBD2
j_gene: TRBJ2-3
v_gene: TRBV7-2
abundance: once
CDR3nt: TGTGCCAGCAGCTTAGGACTAGCGGGGGTACGGACGCAGTATTTT
CDR3aa: CASSLGLAGVRTQYF

d_gene: .
j_gene: TRBJ2-3
v_gene: TRBV10-3
abundance: .
CDR3nt: TGTGCACAGGCCGAAGAGCAGGAAGATACGCAGTATTTT
CDR3aa: CAQAEEQEDTQYF

d_gene: .
j_gene: TRBJ2-3
v_gene: TRBV15
abundance: .
CDR3nt: TGTGCCACCAGCAGAGTGACGTGGGTCCACTCGAGCACAGATACGCAGTATTTT
CDR3aa: CATSRVTWVHSSTDTQYF